This T cell receptor beta chain was captured in a study of post-analysis software for immune sequencing data. The overall study: Both relapsing-remitting and secondary progressive multiple sclerosis featured among the disease courses, as did progressive-relapsing multiple sclerosis.

This clonotype was seen only a few times. Its specificity is not known. Deletions cut 3 bases from V and 9 bases from J, with 15 bases between. This CDR3 has 14 residues. Prepared libraries of TCR beta cDNA carried unique molecular identifiers. TCRdb recomputed calls from the PCR reads with MiXCR, one row per CDR3 protein. This sample carries about 760,000 distinct CDR3 sequences, about 32% of them seen once, and the ten largest clones take roughly 0.53%. Whole-study results and caveats: Compared with controls, patients had more of about five TRBV segments, including TRBV5-6, TRBV5-1 and TRBV20-1. Compared with controls, patients showed significantly lower normalized Chao1 diversity. Analysis by F measure revealed that same-batch samples clustered strongly together.

V and J are TRBV12-3 or TRBV12-4 and TRBJ1-5; the D is unclear. This clonotype originated in a girl aged 10-17 years with multiple sclerosis. The sequenced sample was blood. The CDR3 DNA follows: TGTGCCAGCAGTTTCCGGCCGCATATAGGGCCCCAGCATTTT. Its translation is CASSFRPHIGPQHF.